Sequencing of this T cell receptor beta chain was carried out in a study of Graves' ophthalmopathy and Graves' hyperthyroidism. TCR beta CDR3 amplification used RNA transcripts. The library came from an HTBI-primed first-round RT-PCR and a second-round multiplex PCR. TCRdb independently ran MiXCR on the multiplex PCR reads; one entry per CDR3 protein. The table has about 500,000 distinct CDR3 sequences, roughly 39% seen once; the top ten hold around 4%. V was trimmed by 1 base and J by 2 bases, leaving 9 bases between them. The germline gives CDR1 SQVTM, CDR2 ANQGSEA. This CDR3 spans 13 amino acids. The chain employs TRBV29-1 and TRBJ2-7; tentatively, D is TRBD1 (5 bases). This clonotype was obtained from an adult man with Graves' hyperthyroidism. The sample consisted of peripheral blood or thyroid tissue (not recorded which). The CDR3 nucleotides read TGCAGCGTTGAAGGGGGCAGGACCTACGAGCAGTACTTC. Amino acid sequence: CSVEGGRTYEQYF.